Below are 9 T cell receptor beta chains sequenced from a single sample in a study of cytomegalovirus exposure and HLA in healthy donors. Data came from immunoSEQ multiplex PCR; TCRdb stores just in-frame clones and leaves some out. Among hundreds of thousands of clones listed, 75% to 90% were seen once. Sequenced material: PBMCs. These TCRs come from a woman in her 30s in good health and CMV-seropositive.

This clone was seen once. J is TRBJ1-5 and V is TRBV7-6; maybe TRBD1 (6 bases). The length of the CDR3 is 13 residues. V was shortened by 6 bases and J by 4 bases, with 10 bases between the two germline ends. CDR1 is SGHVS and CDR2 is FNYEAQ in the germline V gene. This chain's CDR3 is CASSNRVNQPQHF. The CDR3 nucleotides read TGTGCCAGCAGTAACAGGGTAAATCAGCCCCAGCATTTT.

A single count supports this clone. The CDR3 here is CASSWGLAGYEQYF. CDR3 sequence (DNA): TGTGCCAGCAGCTGGGGACTAGCGGGATACGAGCAGTACTTC. This sequence joins TRBV5-4 and TRBJ2-7; 13 bases are shared with TRBD2. The CDR3 loop spans 14 amino acids. Germline V gives CDR1 SGHNT, CDR2 YYREEE (reference sequence). V shed 3 bases and J 4 bases; nucleotides not matched to a gene: 1.

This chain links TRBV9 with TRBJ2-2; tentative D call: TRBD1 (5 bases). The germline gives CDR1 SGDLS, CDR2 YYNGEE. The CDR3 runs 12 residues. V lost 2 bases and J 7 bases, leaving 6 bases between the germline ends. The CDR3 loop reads CASSVRDGELFF. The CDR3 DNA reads TGTGCCAGCAGCGTCAGGGACGGGGAGCTGTTTTTT.

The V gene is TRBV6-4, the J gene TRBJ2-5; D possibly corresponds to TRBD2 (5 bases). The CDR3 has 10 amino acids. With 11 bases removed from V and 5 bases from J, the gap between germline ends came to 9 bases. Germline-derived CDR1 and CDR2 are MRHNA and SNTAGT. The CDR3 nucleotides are TGTGCCTTGAGGGAGGAGACCCAGTACTTC. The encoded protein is CALREETQYF.

This chain's CDR3 is CASSLSAGGGRNIQYF. The CDR3 DNA reads as TGTGCCAGCAGTTTATCTGCAGGGGGAGGTCGAAACATTCAGTACTTC. The chain joins TRBV28 to TRBJ2-4; the D gene is possibly TRBD1 (7 bases). Germline loops: CDR1 MDHEN, CDR2 SYDVKM. V lost 1 base to trimming and J lost 6 bases, with 16 bases between them. The CDR3 contains 16 residues.

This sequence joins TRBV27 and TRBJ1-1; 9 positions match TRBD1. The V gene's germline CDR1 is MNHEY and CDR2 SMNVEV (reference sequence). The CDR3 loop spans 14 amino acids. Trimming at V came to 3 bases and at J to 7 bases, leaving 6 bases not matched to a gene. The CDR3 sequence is CASSLGTGLDEAFF. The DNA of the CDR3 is TGTGCCAGCAGTTTGGGGACAGGGTTGGATGAAGCTTTCTTT.

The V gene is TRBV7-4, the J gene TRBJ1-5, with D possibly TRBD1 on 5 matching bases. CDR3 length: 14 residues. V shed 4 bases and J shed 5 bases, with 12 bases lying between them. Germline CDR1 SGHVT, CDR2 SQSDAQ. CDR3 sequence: CASSSTEEYQPQHF. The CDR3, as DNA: TGTGCCAGCAGCTCGACAGAGGAGTATCAGCCCCAGCATTTT. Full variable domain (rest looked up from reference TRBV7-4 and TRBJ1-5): GAGVSQSPRYKVAKRGRDVALRCDSISGHVTLYWYRQTLGQGSEVLTYSQSDAQRDKSGRPSGRFSAERPERSVSTLKIQRTEQGDSAVYLCASSSTEEYQPQHFGDGTRLSIL.

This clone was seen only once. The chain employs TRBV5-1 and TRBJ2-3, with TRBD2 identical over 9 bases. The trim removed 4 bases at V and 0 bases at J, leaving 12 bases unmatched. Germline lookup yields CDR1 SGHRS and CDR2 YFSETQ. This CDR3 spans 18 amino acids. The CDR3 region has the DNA TGCGCCAGCAGCGTACGAGGTGCGGGAGGGTCGAGCACAGATACGCAGTATTTT. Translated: CASSVRGAGGSSTDTQYF.

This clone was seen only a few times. The CDR3 is CASSYSKVDEQFF. The CDR3 region has the DNA TGTGCCAGCAGTTACTCGAAGGTCGATGAGCAGTTCTTC. The chain uses TRBV6-5 and TRBJ2-1; no clear D. CDR3 length: 13 residues. V lost 0 bases and J 8 bases, leaving 8 bases between the germline ends. Germline V gene lookup returns CDR1 MNHEY and CDR2 SVGAGI.